A single TCR beta chain is shown here with its context. This sample was taken from a study of blood T cell repertoires in COVID-19. Turning to the study itself: From T cells, B-cell-depleted T cells, or PBMCs came the material, which was cDNA or gDNA.

Enrolled through a virtual design, the participants were between 18 and 89 years of age and came from about two dozen US areas. Participants' reported clinical history set cohort assignment. The CDR3 sequence is 16 residues long. Germline CDR1 is MNHEY and CDR2 is SVGAGI. Trimming cost V 1 base and J 0 bases; bases outside gene matches: 4. In the original workflow: How many nucleated cells were present was estimated from reference gene primer amplification. The assay was immunoSEQ multiplex PCR, and TCRdb's table has in-frame clones only and misses some. That table furnishes V, J and clone size, whereas the DNA furnished D and trimming. The sample includes roughly 190,000 clones, approximately 84% of them seen just once.

The specimen sequenced was PBMCs or T cells enriched from blood (not recorded which). The sequence derives from a woman under 40 who had recovered from COVID-19. This chain joins TRBV6-5 and TRBJ1-1, with 8 bases lining up with TRBD1. The CDR3 DNA sequence: TGTGCCAGCAGTTACTGGACAGGGCCAATGAACACTGAAGCTTTCTTT. Its protein product is CASSYWTGPMNTEAFF.